These 30 T cell receptor beta chains were all obtained from the same sample, sequenced in a study of T cell repertoires in cytomegalovirus infection. TCRdb called the reads again in MiXCR, with one record for every CDR3 protein. The data contain some 100,000 distinct CDR3 sequences, around 31% of them singletons. Their target antigens are unknown. The source was CD8+ T cells from cultured PBMCs, collected from culture after CMV antigen stimulation. All receptors derive from a human donor in good health (CMV status not recorded). Some clones in this sample may be carry-over from other donors' samples.

The count of this clonotype is one. The genes are TRBV27 and TRBJ1-1; possibly TRBD1 for D (5 bases). Germline-derived CDR1 and CDR2 are MNHEY and SMNVEV (reference sequence). The germline V and J ends were trimmed by 0 bases and 4 bases, with 6 bases remaining between them. The CDR3 length is 13 residues. CDR3 sequence (DNA): TGTGCCAGCAGTTTATCCCAGGGCACTGAAGCTTTCTTT. Its protein is CASSLSQGTEAFF.

This clonotype was seen repeatedly, ten times or more. The rearrangement uses TRBV6-1 and TRBJ1-1, with 8 nucleotides matching TRBD1. The germline CDR1 and CDR2 sequences are MNHNS and SASEGT. The V gene end was trimmed by 4 bases and the J gene end by 4 bases; junction bases not matched to a gene: 11. The CDR3 has 16 residues. The CDR3: CASSGPVRGRGTEAFF. The CDR3 region has the DNA TGTGCCAGCAGTGGCCCTGTCAGGGGGCGAGGCACTGAAGCTTTCTTT.

J is TRBJ1-2 and V is TRBV3-1, with 7 bases lining up with TRBD1. Germline assignment: CDR1 LGHDT and CDR2 YNNKEL (reference sequence). This CDR3 comprises 15 residues. The V segment lost 5 bases and the J segment 1 base; nucleotides outside the gene matches: 7. The CDR3 coding sequence is TGTGCCAGCAGCTCGGGACAGTCCCTTAACTATGGCTACACCTTC. Its translation is CASSSGQSLNYGYTF.

The V call is TRBV9, the J call TRBJ2-3; D gene ambiguous. Germline values: CDR1 SGDLS, CDR2 YYNGEE. The CDR3 has 12 residues. Trimming removed 3 bases from V and 6 bases from J, with 8 bases in between. CDR3 in DNA: TGTGCCAGCAGCGAGGGTTCGGATACGCAGTATTTT. Translated: CASSEGSDTQYF.

The V call is TRBV2, the J call TRBJ1-2, with TRBD1 matching over 7 bases. The CDR3 extends over 15 amino acids. Germline values: CDR1 SNHLY, CDR2 FYNNEI. V was pared by 4 bases and J by 8 bases, with 13 bases of the junction left unmatched. CDR3 loop: CASSGLRDSGRGYTF. CDR3 nucleotides: TGTGCCAGCAGTGGGTTACGGGACAGTGGTCGGGGCTACACCTTC.

This chain joins TRBV7-9 and TRBJ2-2; D gene uncertain. Per germline, CDR1 SEHNR and CDR2 FQNEAQ (reference sequence). Deletions cut 5 bases from V and 3 bases from J, with 13 bases between. The length of the CDR3 is 15 residues. This CDR3 is CASSPWESYTGELFF. The CDR3 DNA is TGTGCCAGCAGCCCGTGGGAATCTTACACCGGGGAGCTGTTTTTT.

This chain links TRBV19 with TRBJ2-5; the D is unclear. Between the trimmed V and J ends, which lost 0 bases and 2 bases, there was a span of 10 bases. This CDR3 comprises 15 residues. Germline V gene sequence: CDR1 LNHDA, CDR2 SQIVND (reference sequence). CDR3 loop: CASSIDGHTQETQYF. As DNA, the CDR3 is TGTGCCAGTAGTATAGACGGGCACACTCAAGAGACCCAGTACTTC. Supplemented by reference TRBV19 and TRBJ2-5, the full variable domain reads DGGITQSPKYLFRKEGQNVTLSCEQNLNHDAMYWYRQDPGQGLRLIYYSQIVNDFQKGDIAEGYSVSREKKESFPLTVTSAQKNPTAFYLCASSIDGHTQETQYFGPGTRLLVL.

This clonotype was detected a few times. The J gene is TRBJ1-5, the V gene TRBV7-9, with D perhaps matching TRBD1 (5 bases). Trimming removed 1 base at V and 0 bases at J, with 10 bases between. CDR3 length equals 16 residues. The germline gives CDR1 SEHNR, CDR2 FQNEAQ (reference sequence). The CDR3 spells CASSLGTPYSNQPQHF. The CDR3 DNA sequence: TGTGCCAGCAGCTTAGGGACACCATATAGCAATCAGCCCCAGCATTTT.

This clonotype has at least ten counts. V gene TRBV7-3 combines with J gene TRBJ2-1; possibly TRBD2 for D (6 bases). The germline V gene has CDR1 SGHTA and CDR2 FQGTGA. The CDR3 totals 13 residues. Trimming cost V 3 bases and J 7 bases, with 10 bases left between them. For the CDR3, the DNA is TGTGCCAGCAGCTTCGGGACTGCGAATGAGCAGTTCTTC. Its protein product is CASSFGTANEQFF.

The chain is built from TRBV24-1 and TRBJ2-1; 8 bases line up with TRBD1. CDR3 length: 17 amino acids. Germline CDR1 is KGHDR and CDR2 is SFDVKD. V lost 3 bases, J lost 9 bases, and 15 bases stayed unmatched. The CDR3 here is CATSDDSGTGFGGEQFF. In DNA form, the CDR3 reads TGTGCCACCAGTGATGACTCCGGGACAGGTTTTGGGGGTGAGCAGTTCTTC.

The table lists this clonotype with a few counts. CDR3 region: CAASGATEAFF. The CDR3 bases are TGTGCCGCTAGCGGGGCCACTGAAGCTTTCTTT. The chain combines TRBV7-9 with TRBJ1-1; TRBD1 might be the D (5 bases). The V end lost 11 bases, the J end lost 4 bases, and 11 bases lay between the germline ends. Germline lookup yields CDR1 SEHNR and CDR2 FQNEAQ (reference sequence). The CDR3 length is 11 residues.

The chain combines TRBV7-3 with TRBJ2-2, with TRBD1 identical over 9 bases. J lost 4 bases, V lost 5 bases, and 5 bases had no gene match. The CDR3 is 15 residues long. Germline CDR1 and CDR2: SGHTA and FQGTGA. In nucleotides, the CDR3 is TGTGCCAGCAGCCCGGGACAGGGTAGCACCGGGGAGCTGTTTTTT. It codes for CASSPGQGSTGELFF.

This clonotype was found many times. The genes are TRBV7-8 and TRBJ1-6; 7 bases line up with TRBD1. Germline assignment: CDR1 SGHVS and CDR2 FQNEAQ. V was pared by 5 bases and J by 0 bases, with 7 bases of the junction left unmatched. This CDR3 comprises 17 residues. In DNA, the CDR3 is TGTGCCAGCAGCGAGGACAGGATGAGCTCCTATAATTCACCCCTCCACTTT. It is translated as CASSEDRMSSYNSPLHF.

This clonotype was found a few times. Here the CDR3 reads CASSLRTAGNEQFF. The CDR3, as DNA: TGTGCCAGCAGCCTAAGGACAGCAGGCAATGAGCAGTTCTTC. The genes are TRBV14 and TRBJ2-1; weak D call: TRBD1 (6 bases). The V gene's germline CDR1 is SGHDN and CDR2 FVKESK. The germline V and J ends were trimmed by 4 bases and 6 bases, with 13 bases remaining between them. The CDR3 consists of 14 residues. Full variable domain (missing parts from reference TRBV14 and TRBJ2-1): EAGVTQFPSHSVIEKGQTVTLRCDPISGHDNLYWYRRVMGKEIKFLLHFVKESKQDESGMPNNRFLAERTGGTYSTLKVQPAELEDSGVYFCASSLRTAGNEQFFGPGTRLTVL.

In its sample, this clonotype was seen a few times. The V call is TRBV2, the J call TRBJ2-1; the D gene is possibly TRBD1 (5 bases). The CDR3 is 13 residues long. Trimming cost V 4 bases and J 5 bases, with 9 bases left between them. The germline CDR1 and CDR2 sequences are SNHLY and FYNNEI. For the CDR3, the DNA is TGTGCCAGCAGTGGGACAAGCGACAATGAGCAGTTCTTC. It specifies CASSGTSDNEQFF.

This clonotype occurred many times. The CDR3 loop reads CASSPWTGENTDTQYF. The CDR3 region has the DNA TGTGCCAGCAGCCCCTGGACAGGGGAGAACACAGATACGCAGTATTTT. This chain connects TRBV7-9 to TRBJ2-3, with TRBD1 matching over 9 bases. This CDR3 comprises 16 residues. The V segment lost 5 bases and the J segment 2 bases; nucleotides outside the gene matches: 8. Germline V gene data show CDR1 as SEHNR and CDR2 as FQNEAQ (reference sequence).

This clonotype was found a few times. CDR3 bases: TGTGCCAGTAGTATAGATGGGTCCTACAATGAGCAGTTCTTC. Translated, it gives CASSIDGSYNEQFF. The chain recombines TRBV19 with TRBJ2-1; D not certain. Trimming stripped 0 bases from V and 1 base from J, with 4 bases between. Germline V gene sequence: CDR1 LNHDA, CDR2 SQIVND (reference sequence). This CDR3 contains 14 residues.

This clonotype appeared a few times. The CDR3 region is CASSLVGDPDEQYF. The CDR3 bases are TGTGCCAGCAGCTTGGTGGGGGACCCGGACGAGCAGTACTTC. The chain uses TRBV5-4 and TRBJ2-7; the D gene could be TRBD1 or TRBD2 (5 bases each). The V gene's germline CDR1 is SGHNT and CDR2 YYREEE (reference sequence). The ends were cut back, 0 bases at V and 5 bases at J, with 12 bases in the middle. The CDR3 consists of 14 residues.

The J gene is TRBJ1-2, the V gene TRBV20-1, with 8 positions matching TRBD1. Germline CDR1 and CDR2: DFQATT and SNEGSKA (reference sequence). This CDR3 region has 15 residues. V dropped 3 bases and J dropped 4; count of bases not matched to a gene: 10. CDR3 sequence: CSARWTGLVGYGYTF. In DNA form, the CDR3 reads TGCAGTGCTAGGTGGACAGGGTTGGTAGGCTATGGCTACACCTTC.

The genes are TRBV7-3 and TRBJ1-2, with D unresolved. The CDR3 is 16 amino acids. Trimming took 2 bases from V and 1 from J, leaving 14 bases between them. The germline gives CDR1 SGHTA, CDR2 FQGTGA. The CDR3 DNA follows: TGTGCCAGCAGCTTAGTAGGAGGGAGGGATAACTATGGCTACACCTTC. It yields the protein CASSLVGGRDNYGYTF.

This clonotype has ten or more counts. This rearrangement joins TRBV7-2 to TRBJ2-1; 8 positions match TRBD2. V lost 5 bases to trimming and J lost 0 bases; unmatched junction nucleotides: 3. Germline V gene lookup returns CDR1 SGHTA and CDR2 FQGNSA. The CDR3 contains 15 residues. The chain's CDR3 is CASSRGGSSYNEQFF. The CDR3, as DNA: TGTGCCAGCAGCCGCGGGGGGAGCTCCTACAATGAGCAGTTCTTC.

V is TRBV20-1 and J is TRBJ2-5; perhaps TRBD2 as D (6 bases). Trimming took off 1 base at V and 0 bases at J, with 24 bases between the two ends. The CDR3 covers 19 residues. The V gene's germline CDR1 is DFQATT and CDR2 SNEGSKA (reference sequence). CDR3 sequence reads: CSARASISSASAYQETQYF. CDR3 coding DNA: TGCAGTGCTAGAGCTTCTATCTCGTCGGCTAGCGCGTACCAAGAGACCCAGTACTTC.

This clonotype was found a few times. This chain links TRBV7-3 with TRBJ2-1; no definite D call. Trimming pared 0 bases from V and 5 bases from J, leaving 8 bases between. Germline CDR1 reads SGHTA; CDR2 reads FQGTGA. The CDR3 has 14 amino acids. The CDR3: CASSLTGPNNEQFF. Written as DNA, the CDR3 is TGTGCCAGCAGCTTAACCGGGCCGAACAATGAGCAGTTCTTC. Using reference TRBV7-3 and TRBJ2-1 for the parts outside the CDR3, the full variable domain is GAGVSQTPSNKVTEKGKYVELRCDPISGHTALYWYRQSLGQGPEFLIYFQGTGAADDSGLPNDRFFAVRPEGSVSTLKIQRTERGDSAVYLCASSLTGPNNEQFFGPGTRLTVL.

This chain joins TRBV27 and TRBJ2-2, with 7 bases aligning to TRBD2. CDR3 length: 16 amino acids. V dropped 1 base and J dropped 1; count of bases not matched to a gene: 3. From germline, CDR1 is MNHEY and CDR2 SMNVEV (reference sequence). In DNA, the CDR3 is TGTGCCAGCAGTTTATTCTCGGGGGGGAACACCGGGGAGCTGTTTTTT. Protein sequence: CASSLFSGGNTGELFF.

This clonotype was counted between two and nine times. The V and J genes are TRBV12-3 or TRBV12-4 and TRBJ1-1; tentative D call: TRBD1 (5 bases). The V and J ends lost 6 bases and 8 bases respectively, with 10 bases between them. The CDR3 sequence is 11 residues long. CDR3 protein: CASRMGVEAFF. DNA of the CDR3: TGTGCCAGCAGGATGGGGGTCGAAGCTTTCTTT.

This clonotype was recorded at least ten times. The chain is built from TRBV7-8 and TRBJ1-2; the D is unclear. Germline CDR1 reads SGHVS; CDR2 reads FQNEAQ. Trimming stripped 2 bases from V and 2 bases from J, with 9 bases between. This CDR3 is built from 14 residues. CDR3 amino acids: CASSLSGRNYGYTF. In DNA, the CDR3 is TGTGCCAGCAGCTTATCGGGCAGGAACTATGGCTACACCTTC. The whole variable domain, filled in from reference TRBV7-8 and TRBJ1-2, reads GAGVSQSPRYKVAKRGQDVALRCDPISGHVSLFWYQQALGQGPEFLTYFQNEAQLDKSGLPSDRFFAERPEGSVSTLKIQRTQQEDSAVYLCASSLSGRNYGYTFGSGTRLTVV.

A few counts support this clonotype. The genes are TRBV7-9 and TRBJ1-2; D might be TRBD1 (6 bases). Germline V CDR1 and CDR2: SEHNR, FQNEAQ (reference sequence). V lost 6 bases and J lost 3, with 11 bases in between. The CDR3 runs 13 residues. The CDR3 DNA reads as TGTGCCAGCAGTACAGGGCTGGACTATGGCTACACCTTC. It yields the protein CASSTGLDYGYTF.

The chain is built from TRBV10-3 and TRBJ1-4, with D possibly being TRBD1 (6 bases). Per the germline V gene, CDR1 is ENHRY and CDR2 is SYGVKD. Deletions cut 10 bases from V and 8 bases from J, with 20 bases between. The CDR3 spans 14 residues. CDR3 loop: CATSPDRRKEKLFF. The CDR3 nucleotides read TGTGCCACCTCCCCTGACAGGAGGAAAGAAAAACTGTTTTTT.

The table lists this clonotype with a few counts. The chain employs TRBV19 and TRBJ2-1; TRBD2 is a possible D gene (5 bases). V lost 1 base to trimming and J lost 4 bases, with 11 bases between them. The CDR3 has 15 amino acids. Looked up from germline, CDR1 is LNHDA and CDR2 is SQIVND (reference sequence). The CDR3 sequence is CASSIGNGGYNEQFF. The DNA of the CDR3 is TGTGCCAGTAGTATAGGAAACGGCGGGTACAATGAGCAGTTCTTC.

This clonotype was seen at least ten times. The V and J genes are TRBV7-8 and TRBJ2-5, with a weak D call TRBD1 (7 bases). This CDR3 has 18 amino acids. V lost 6 bases to trimming and J lost 3 bases, with 26 bases between them. The germline V gene has CDR1 SGHVS and CDR2 FQNEAQ. For the CDR3, the DNA is TGTGCCAGCAGTAACCCGCTCGAGACAGGGAGGTCGGAAGAGACCCAGTACTTC. Encoded protein: CASSNPLETGRSEETQYF.